These T cell receptor beta chains were read from a single sample in a study of T-cell memory formation after mild COVID-19. Each CDR3 protein gets one entry after TCRdb re-called the 5' RACE reads with MiXCR. The table lists 250,000 to 300,000 distinct CDR3 sequences, around 15% of them singletons. Input material: PBMCs or a T cell subset sorted from them (not recorded which). All receptors come from a man aged 18 to 35 who had mild COVID-19 (a few samples of this study predate the infection). Cell type and time point are not known. Both conserved end residues are part of each CDR3. D genes are given only for firm matches. Clone size is shown for a subset of rows, as once, few, many or a class of expanded clone.

>TRBV6-5|TRBJ2-7|many|.
CASSYGGGGSYEQYF
TGTGCCAGCAGTTACGGAGGGGGCGGCTCCTACGAGCAGTACTTC
>TRBV28|TRBJ1-6|.|.
CASSDEAGGNSPLHF
TGTGCCAGCAGCGACGAGGCGGGGGGGAATTCACCCCTCCACTTT
>TRBV11-2|TRBJ2-7|.|TRBD2
CASSSTSGSYEQYF
TGTGCCAGCAGCTCGACTAGCGGCTCCTACGAGCAGTACTTC
>TRBV27|TRBJ2-7|.|TRBD2
CASSGGLTNEQYF
TGTGCCAGTAGCGGGGGGTTGACAAACGAGCAGTACTTC
>TRBV7-2|TRBJ2-1|.|TRBD2
CASSLVAGAFNEQFF
TGTGCCAGCAGCTTAGTAGCGGGGGCCTTCAATGAGCAGTTCTTC
>TRBV12-3/TRBV12-4|TRBJ1-1|few|.
CASLIRMNTEAFF
TGTGCCAGCCTAATACGAATGAACACTGAAGCTTTCTTT
>TRBV30|TRBJ2-5|many|.
CAWSWAQETQYF
TGTGCCTGGAGTTGGGCGCAAGAGACCCAGTACTTC
>TRBV20-1|TRBJ2-7|few|.
CSARDAGRIYEQYF
TGCAGTGCTAGAGACGCGGGCAGAATCTACGAGCAGTACTTC
>TRBV5-1|TRBJ2-1|.|TRBD1
CASSNGQGYNEQFF
TGCGCCAGCAGCAACGGACAGGGCTACAATGAGCAGTTCTTC
>TRBV7-2|TRBJ2-3|.|.
CASSLRGSADTQYF
TGTGCCAGCAGCTTGAGGGGGTCAGCGGATACGCAGTATTTT
>TRBV7-2|TRBJ1-5|few|TRBD1
CASSHGQGLSQPQHF
TGTGCCAGCAGCCACGGACAGGGTCTTAGTCAGCCCCAGCATTTT
>TRBV20-1|TRBJ2-3|.|TRBD1
CSAGGQGAGKDTQYF
TGCAGTGCTGGGGGACAGGGGGCTGGAAAAGATACGCAGTATTTT
>TRBV4-1|TRBJ2-2|.|TRBD2
CASSRGAGGELFF
TGCGCCAGCAGCCGTGGGGCGGGGGGAGAGCTGTTTTTT
>TRBV6-5|TRBJ1-3|few|.
CASSSLGTTSGNTIYF
TGTGCCAGCAGTTCATTAGGTACTACTTCTGGAAACACCATATATTTT
>TRBV4-2|TRBJ2-6|few|.
CASSQDPDGSGANVLTF
TGTGCCAGCAGCCAAGATCCCGACGGCTCTGGGGCCAACGTCCTGACTTTC
>TRBV12-3/TRBV12-4|TRBJ1-2|few|.
CASSFQGYAYGYTF
TGTGCCAGCAGTTTCCAGGGGTACGCCTATGGCTACACCTTC
>TRBV5-1|TRBJ1-1|.|.
CASSQGQLRNTEAFF
TGCGCCAGCAGCCAAGGACAGTTACGGAACACTGAAGCTTTCTTT